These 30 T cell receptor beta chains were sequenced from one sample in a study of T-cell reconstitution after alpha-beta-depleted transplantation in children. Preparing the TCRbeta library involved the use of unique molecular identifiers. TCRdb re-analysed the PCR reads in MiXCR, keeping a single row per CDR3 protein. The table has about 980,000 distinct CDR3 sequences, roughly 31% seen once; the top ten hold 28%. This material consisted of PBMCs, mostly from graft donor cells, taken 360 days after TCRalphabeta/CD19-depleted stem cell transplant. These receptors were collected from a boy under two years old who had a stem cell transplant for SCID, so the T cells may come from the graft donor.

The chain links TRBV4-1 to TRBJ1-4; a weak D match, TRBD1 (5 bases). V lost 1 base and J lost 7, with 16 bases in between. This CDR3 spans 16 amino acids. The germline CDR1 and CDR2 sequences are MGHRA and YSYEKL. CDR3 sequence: CASSQGRQGLVEKLFF. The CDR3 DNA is TGCGCCAGCAGCCAAGGGCGGCAGGGACTAGTTGAAAAACTGTTTTTT.

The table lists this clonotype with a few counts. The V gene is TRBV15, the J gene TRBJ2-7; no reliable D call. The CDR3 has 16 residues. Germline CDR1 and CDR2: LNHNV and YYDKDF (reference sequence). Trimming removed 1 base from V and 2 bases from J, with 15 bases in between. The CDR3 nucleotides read TGTGCCACCAGCAGAGCGACGGTACTCAACGCCTACGAGCAGTACTTC. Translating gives CATSRATVLNAYEQYF.

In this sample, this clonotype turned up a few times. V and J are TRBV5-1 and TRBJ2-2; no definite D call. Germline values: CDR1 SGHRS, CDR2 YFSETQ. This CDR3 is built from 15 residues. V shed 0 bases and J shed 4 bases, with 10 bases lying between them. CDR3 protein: CASSLEPLGTGELFF. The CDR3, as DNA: TGCGCCAGCAGCTTGGAGCCCCTGGGCACCGGGGAGCTGTTTTTT.

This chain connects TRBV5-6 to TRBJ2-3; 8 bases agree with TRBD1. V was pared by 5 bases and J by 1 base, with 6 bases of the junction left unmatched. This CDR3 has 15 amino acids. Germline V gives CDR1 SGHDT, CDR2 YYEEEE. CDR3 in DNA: TGTGCCAGCAGGCTTGCGGGACAGGGCACAGATACGCAGTATTTT. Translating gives CASRLAGQGTDTQYF.

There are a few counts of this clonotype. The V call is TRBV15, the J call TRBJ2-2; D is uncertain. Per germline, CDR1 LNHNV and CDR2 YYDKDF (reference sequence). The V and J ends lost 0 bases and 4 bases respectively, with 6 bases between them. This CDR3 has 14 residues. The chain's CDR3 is CATSRDLSTGELFF. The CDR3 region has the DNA TGTGCCACCAGCAGAGATCTGTCCACCGGGGAGCTGTTTTTT.

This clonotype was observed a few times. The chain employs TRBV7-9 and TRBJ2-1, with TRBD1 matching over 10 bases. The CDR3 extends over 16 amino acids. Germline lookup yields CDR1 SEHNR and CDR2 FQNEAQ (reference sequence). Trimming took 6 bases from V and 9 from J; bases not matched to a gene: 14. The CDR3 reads CASSIAGGQGPGEQFF. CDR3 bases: TGTGCCAGCAGTATAGCCGGGGGACAGGGGCCCGGTGAGCAGTTCTTC.

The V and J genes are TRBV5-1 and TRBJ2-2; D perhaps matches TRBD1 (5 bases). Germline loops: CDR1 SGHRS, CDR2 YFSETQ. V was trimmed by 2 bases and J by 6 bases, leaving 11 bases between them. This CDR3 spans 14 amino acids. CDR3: CASSFTAGSGELFF. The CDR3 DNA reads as TGCGCCAGCAGCTTCACCGCAGGGTCCGGGGAGCTGTTTTTT.

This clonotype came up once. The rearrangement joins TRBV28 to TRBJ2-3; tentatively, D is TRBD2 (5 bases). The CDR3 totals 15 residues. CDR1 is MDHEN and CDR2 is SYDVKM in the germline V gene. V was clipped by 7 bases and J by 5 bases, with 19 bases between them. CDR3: CASTPVDGVGDTQYF. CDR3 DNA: TGTGCCAGCACCCCGGTCGACGGGGTGGGAGATACGCAGTATTTT.

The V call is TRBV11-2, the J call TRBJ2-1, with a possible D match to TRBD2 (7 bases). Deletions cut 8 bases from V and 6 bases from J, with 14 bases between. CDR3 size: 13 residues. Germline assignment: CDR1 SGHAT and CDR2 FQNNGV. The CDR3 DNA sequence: TGTGCCAGCTGGGGGGGCGATTCCAATGAGCAGTTCTTC. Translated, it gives CASWGGDSNEQFF.

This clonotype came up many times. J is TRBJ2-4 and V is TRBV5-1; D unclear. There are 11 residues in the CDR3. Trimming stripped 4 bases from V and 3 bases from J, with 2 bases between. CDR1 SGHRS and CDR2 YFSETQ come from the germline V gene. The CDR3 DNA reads TGCGCCAGCAGCCACAAAAACATTCAGTACTTC. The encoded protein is CASSHKNIQYF.

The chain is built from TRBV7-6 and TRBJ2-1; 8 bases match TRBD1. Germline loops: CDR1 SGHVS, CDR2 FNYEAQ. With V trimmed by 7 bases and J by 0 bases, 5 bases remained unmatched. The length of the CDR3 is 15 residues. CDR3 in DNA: TGTGCCAGCACCGGACAGGGATCCTCCTACAATGAGCAGTTCTTC. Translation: CASTGQGSSYNEQFF.

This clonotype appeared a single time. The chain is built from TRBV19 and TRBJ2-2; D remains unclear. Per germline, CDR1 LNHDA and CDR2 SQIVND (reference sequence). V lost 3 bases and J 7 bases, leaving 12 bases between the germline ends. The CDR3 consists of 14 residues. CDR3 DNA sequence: TGTGCCAGTAGTATTTGGGCGGCAGACGGGGAGCTGTTTTTT. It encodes CASSIWAADGELFF.

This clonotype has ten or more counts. The CDR3 region has the DNA TGTGCCAGCAGTGGAGTCGAGGGTGGCTACACCTTC. Protein product: CASSGVEGGYTF. This chain joins TRBV12-3 or TRBV12-4 and TRBJ1-2; D unclear. Deletions cut 5 bases from V and 7 bases from J, with 11 bases between. The CDR3 sequence is 12 residues long.

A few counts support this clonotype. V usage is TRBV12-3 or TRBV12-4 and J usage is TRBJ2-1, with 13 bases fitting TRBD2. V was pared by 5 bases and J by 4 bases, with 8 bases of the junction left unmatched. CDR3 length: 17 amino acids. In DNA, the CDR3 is TGTGCCAGCAGTATCCGACTAGCGGGGGGTCTATACAATGAGCAGTTCTTC. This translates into CASSIRLAGGLYNEQFF.

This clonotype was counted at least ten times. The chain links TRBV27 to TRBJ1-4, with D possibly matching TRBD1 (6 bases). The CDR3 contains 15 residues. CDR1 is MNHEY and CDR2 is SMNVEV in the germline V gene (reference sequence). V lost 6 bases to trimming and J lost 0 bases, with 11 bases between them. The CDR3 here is CASRSQGPTNEKLFF. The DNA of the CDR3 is TGTGCCAGCAGGTCGCAGGGGCCAACTAATGAAAAACTGTTTTTT.

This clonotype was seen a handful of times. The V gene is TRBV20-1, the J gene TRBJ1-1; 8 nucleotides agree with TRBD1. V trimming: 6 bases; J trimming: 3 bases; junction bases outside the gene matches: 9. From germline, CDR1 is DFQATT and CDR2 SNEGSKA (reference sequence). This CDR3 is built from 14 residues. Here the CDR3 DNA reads TGCAGTGCCCAGGGGGCGCGGGGCGACACTGAAGCTTTCTTT. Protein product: CSAQGARGDTEAFF.

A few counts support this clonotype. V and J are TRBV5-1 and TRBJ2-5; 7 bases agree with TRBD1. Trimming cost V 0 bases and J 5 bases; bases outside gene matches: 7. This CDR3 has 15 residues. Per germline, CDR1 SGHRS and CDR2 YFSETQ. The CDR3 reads CASSLGDRAAETQYF. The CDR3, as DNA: TGCGCCAGCAGCTTGGGAGACAGGGCTGCGGAGACCCAGTACTTC. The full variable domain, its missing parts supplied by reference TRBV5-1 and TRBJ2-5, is KAGVTQTPRYLIKTRGQQVTLSCSPISGHRSVSWYQQTPGQGLQFLFEYFSETQRNKGNFPGRFSGRQFSNSRSEMNVSTLELGDSALYLCASSLGDRAAETQYFGPGTRLLVL.

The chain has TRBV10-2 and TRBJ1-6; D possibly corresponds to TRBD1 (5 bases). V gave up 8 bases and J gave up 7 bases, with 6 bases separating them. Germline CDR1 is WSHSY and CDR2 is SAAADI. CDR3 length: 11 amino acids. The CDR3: CASGGNSPLHF. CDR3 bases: TGCGCCAGCGGGGGGAATTCACCCCTCCACTTT.

Here the CDR3 DNA reads TGTGCCAGCAGTCCGACTAGCGGGCGGGCCTACAATGAGCAGTTCTTC. As protein: CASSPTSGRAYNEQFF. This chain connects TRBV28 to TRBJ2-1, with TRBD2 matching over 10 bases. The CDR3 consists of 16 residues. Per the germline V gene, CDR1 is MDHEN and CDR2 is SYDVKM. V gave up 5 bases and J gave up 2 bases; unmatched junction bases: 6.

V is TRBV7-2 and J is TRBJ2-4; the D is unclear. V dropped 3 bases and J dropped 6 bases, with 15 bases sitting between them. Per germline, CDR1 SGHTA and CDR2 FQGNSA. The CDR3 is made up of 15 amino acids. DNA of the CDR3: TGTGCCAGCAGCTTTCCCGGCACCGGTGGAAACATTCAGTACTTC. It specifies CASSFPGTGGNIQYF.

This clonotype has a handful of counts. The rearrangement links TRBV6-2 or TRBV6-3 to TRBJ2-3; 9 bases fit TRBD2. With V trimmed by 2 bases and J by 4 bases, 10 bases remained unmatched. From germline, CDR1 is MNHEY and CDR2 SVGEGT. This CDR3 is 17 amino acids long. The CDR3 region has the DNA TGTGCCAGCAGTTACCGCGTTAGCGGGGGAATTTCAGATACGCAGTATTTT. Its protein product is CASSYRVSGGISDTQYF.

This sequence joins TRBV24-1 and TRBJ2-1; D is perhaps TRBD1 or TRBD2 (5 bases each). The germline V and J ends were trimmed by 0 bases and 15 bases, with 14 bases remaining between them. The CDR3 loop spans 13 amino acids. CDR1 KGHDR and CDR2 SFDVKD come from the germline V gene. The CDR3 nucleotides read TGTGCCACCAGTGATTTGCGGGACGGCGGGTCGTTCTTC. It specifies CATSDLRDGGSFF.

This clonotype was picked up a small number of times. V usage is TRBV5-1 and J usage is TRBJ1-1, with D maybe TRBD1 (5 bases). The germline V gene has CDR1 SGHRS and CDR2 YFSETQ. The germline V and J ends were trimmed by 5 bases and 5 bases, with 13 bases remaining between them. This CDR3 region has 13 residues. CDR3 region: CASREGRVTEAFF. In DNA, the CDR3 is TGCGCCAGCAGAGAAGGCAGGGTAACTGAAGCTTTCTTT.

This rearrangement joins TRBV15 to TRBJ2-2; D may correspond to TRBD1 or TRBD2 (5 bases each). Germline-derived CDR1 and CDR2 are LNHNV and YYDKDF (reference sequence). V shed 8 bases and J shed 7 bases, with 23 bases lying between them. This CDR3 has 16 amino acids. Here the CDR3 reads CATFNRDAEGHGELFF. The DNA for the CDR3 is TGTGCCACCTTTAACCGGGACGCCGAGGGTCACGGGGAGCTGTTTTTT.

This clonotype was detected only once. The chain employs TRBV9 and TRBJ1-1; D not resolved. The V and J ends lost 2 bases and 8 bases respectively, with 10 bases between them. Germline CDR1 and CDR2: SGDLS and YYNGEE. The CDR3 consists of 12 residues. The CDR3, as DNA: TGTGCCAGCAGCGTTGACACCGGAGAAGCTTTCTTT. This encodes CASSVDTGEAFF.

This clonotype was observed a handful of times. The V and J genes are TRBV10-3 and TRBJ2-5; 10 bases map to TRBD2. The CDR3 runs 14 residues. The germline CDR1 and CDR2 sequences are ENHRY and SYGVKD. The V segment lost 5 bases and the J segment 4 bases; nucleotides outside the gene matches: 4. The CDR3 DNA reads TGTGCCATCAGTCCTAGCGGGGGCGGAGAGACCCAGTACTTC. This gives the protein CAISPSGGGETQYF.

CDR3 nucleotide sequence: TGTGCCAGCAGCTTAGATGTATCGGGAATCCAAGAGACCCAGTACTTC. Amino acid sequence: CASSLDVSGIQETQYF. The rearrangement links TRBV7-8 to TRBJ2-5; D may be TRBD2 (5 bases). CDR1 and CDR2 (germline): SGHVS, FQNEAQ. The CDR3 contains 16 residues. V dropped 1 base and J dropped 1 base, with 13 bases sitting between them.

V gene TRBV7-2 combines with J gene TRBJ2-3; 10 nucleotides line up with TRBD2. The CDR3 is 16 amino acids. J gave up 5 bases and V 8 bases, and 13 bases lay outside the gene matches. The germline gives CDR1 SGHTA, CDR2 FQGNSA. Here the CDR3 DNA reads TGTGCCAGCGGGCTTCAGGGACTAGCGATGAGAGATACGCAGTATTTT. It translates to CASGLQGLAMRDTQYF.

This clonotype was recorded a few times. The CDR3 nucleotides are TGTGCCAGCAGTTTGGTACAGAAGATTTACAATGAGCAGTTCTTC. Translation gives CASSLVQKIYNEQFF. This chain links TRBV12-3 or TRBV12-4 with TRBJ2-1; no definite D call. The CDR3 sequence is 15 residues long. V dropped 3 bases and J dropped 4 bases, with 13 bases sitting between them.

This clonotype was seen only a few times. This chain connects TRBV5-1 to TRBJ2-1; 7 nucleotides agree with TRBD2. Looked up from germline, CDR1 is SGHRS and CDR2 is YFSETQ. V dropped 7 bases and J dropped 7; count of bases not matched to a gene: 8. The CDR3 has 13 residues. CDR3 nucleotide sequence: TGCGCCAGCGGGCCGGCAGCGGGGAATGAGCAGTTCTTC. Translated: CASGPAAGNEQFF. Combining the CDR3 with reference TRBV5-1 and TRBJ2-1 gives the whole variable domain KAGVTQTPRYLIKTRGQQVTLSCSPISGHRSVSWYQQTPGQGLQFLFEYFSETQRNKGNFPGRFSGRQFSNSRSEMNVSTLELGDSALYLCASGPAAGNEQFFGPGTRLTVL.